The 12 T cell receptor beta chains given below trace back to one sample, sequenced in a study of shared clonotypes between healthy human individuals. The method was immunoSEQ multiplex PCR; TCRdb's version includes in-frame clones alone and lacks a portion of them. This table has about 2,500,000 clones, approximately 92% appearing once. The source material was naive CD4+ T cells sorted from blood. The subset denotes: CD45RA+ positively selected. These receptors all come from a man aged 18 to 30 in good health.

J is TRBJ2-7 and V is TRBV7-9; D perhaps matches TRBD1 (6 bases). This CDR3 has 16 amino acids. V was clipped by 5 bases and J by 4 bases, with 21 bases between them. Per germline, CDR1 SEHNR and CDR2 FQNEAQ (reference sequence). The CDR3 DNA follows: TGTGCCAGCAGCCCGTCGACAGGCCTTCCCATTTACGAGCAGTACTTC. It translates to CASSPSTGLPIYEQYF.

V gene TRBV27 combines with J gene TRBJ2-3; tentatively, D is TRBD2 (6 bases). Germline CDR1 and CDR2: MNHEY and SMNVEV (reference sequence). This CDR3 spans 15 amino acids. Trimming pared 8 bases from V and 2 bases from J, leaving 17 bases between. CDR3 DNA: TGTGCCAGCTTCCCCCTAGGACTAACCACAGATACGCAGTATTTT. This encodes CASFPLGLTTDTQYF.

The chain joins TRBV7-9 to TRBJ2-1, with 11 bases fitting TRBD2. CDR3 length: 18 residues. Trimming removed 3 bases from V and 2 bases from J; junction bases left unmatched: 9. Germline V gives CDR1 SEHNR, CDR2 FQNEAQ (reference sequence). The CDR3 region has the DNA TGTGCCAGCAGCTTCTTTCGGACTAGCGGGCAGACCTACAATGAGCAGTTCTTC. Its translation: CASSFFRTSGQTYNEQFF.

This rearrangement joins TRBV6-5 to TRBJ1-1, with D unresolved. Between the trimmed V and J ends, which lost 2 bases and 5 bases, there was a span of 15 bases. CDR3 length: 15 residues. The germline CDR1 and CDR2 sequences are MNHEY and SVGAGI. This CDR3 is CASSYQTTQGTEAFF. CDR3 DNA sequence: TGTGCCAGCAGTTACCAGACGACGCAAGGAACTGAAGCTTTCTTT.

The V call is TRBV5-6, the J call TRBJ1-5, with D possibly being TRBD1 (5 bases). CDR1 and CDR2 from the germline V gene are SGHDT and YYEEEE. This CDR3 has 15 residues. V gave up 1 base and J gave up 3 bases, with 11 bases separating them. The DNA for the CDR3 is TGTGCCAGCAGCTTGAGCCAGGGATCCAATCAGCCCCAGCATTTT. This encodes CASSLSQGSNQPQHF.

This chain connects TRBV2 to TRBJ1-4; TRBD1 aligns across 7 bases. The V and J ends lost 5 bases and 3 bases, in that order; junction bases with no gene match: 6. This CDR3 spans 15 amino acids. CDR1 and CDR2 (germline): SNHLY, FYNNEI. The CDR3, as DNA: TGTGCCAGCAGTTTTAGGGGGCGAGCTAATGAAAAACTGTTTTTT. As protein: CASSFRGRANEKLFF.

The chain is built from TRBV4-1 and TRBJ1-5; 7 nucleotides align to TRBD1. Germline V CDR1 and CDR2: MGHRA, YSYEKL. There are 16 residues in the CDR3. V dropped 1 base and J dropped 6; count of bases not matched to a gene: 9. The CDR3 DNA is TGCGCCAGCAGCCAAGGGTGGACAGGTCCAGGTCAGCCCCAGCATTTT. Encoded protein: CASSQGWTGPGQPQHF.

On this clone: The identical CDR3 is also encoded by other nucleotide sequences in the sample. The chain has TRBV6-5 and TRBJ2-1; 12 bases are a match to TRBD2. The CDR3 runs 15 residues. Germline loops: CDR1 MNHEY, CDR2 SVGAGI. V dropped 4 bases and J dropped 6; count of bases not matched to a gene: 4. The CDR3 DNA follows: TGTGCCAGCAGTTCCGGGACTAGCGGGCGCAATGAGCAGTTCTTC. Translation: CASSSGTSGRNEQFF.

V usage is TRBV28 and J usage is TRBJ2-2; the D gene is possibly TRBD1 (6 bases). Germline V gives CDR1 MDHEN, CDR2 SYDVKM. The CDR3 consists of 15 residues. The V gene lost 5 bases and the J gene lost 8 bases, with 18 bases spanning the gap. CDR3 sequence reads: CASSPPGVRIGELFF. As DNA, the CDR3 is TGTGCCAGCAGTCCGCCAGGGGTCCGGATTGGGGAGCTGTTTTTT.

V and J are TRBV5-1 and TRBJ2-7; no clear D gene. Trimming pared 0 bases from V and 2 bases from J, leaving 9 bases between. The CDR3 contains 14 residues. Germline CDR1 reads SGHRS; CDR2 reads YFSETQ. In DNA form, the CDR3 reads TGCGCCAGCAGCTTGGGGGTCGGGCCCTACGAGCAGTACTTC. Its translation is CASSLGVGPYEQYF.

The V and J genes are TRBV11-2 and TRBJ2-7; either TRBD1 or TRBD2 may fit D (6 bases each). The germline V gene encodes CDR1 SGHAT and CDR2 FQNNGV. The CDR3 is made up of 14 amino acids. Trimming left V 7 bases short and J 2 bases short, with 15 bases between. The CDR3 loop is CASTDGGRAYEQYF. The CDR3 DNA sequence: TGTGCCAGCACCGACGGGGGCAGGGCCTACGAGCAGTACTTC.

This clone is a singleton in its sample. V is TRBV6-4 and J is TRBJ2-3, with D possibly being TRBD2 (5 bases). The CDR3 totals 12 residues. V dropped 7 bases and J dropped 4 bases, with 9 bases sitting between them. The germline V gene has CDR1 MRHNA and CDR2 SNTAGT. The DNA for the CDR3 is TGTGCCAGCACCGGGAAATCAGATACGCAGTATTTT. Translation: CASTGKSDTQYF.